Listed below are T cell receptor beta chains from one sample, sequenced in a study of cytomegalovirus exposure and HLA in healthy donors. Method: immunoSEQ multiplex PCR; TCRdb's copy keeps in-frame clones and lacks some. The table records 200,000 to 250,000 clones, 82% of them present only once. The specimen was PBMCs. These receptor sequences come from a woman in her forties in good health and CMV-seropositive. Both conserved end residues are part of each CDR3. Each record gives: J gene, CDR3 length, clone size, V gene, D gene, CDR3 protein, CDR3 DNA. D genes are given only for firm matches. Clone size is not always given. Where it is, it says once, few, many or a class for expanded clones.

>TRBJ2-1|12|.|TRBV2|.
CASRKEGREQFF
TGTGCCAGCAGGAAGGAGGGGCGCGAGCAGTTCTTC
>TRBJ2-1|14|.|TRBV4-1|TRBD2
CASSGLAGWNEQFF
TGCGCCAGCAGCGGGCTAGCGGGGTGGAATGAGCAGTTCTTC
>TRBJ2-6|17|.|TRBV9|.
CASSPWRVPTGANVLTF
TGTGCCAGCAGCCCTTGGAGGGTCCCCACTGGGGCCAACGTCCTGACTTTC
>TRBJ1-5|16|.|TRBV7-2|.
CASSPAGRTAGQPQHF
TGTGCCAGCAGCCCAGCAGGACGGACGGCGGGTCAGCCCCAGCATTTT
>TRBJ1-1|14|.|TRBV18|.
CASSPWGGGTEAFF
TGTGCCAGCTCACCTTGGGGAGGGGGCACTGAAGCTTTCTTT
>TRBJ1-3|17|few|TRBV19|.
CASSIESPGRRGNTIYF
TGTGCCAGTAGTATAGAATCCCCCGGTCGCCGGGGAAACACCATATATTTT
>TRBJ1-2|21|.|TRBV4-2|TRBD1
CASSQDPGSWTGGPFNYGYTF
TGTGCCAGCAGCCAAGATCCTGGTTCATGGACAGGGGGCCCCTTCAACTATGGCTACACCTTC
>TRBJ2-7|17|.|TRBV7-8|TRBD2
CASSQVGLAGRGYEQYF
TGTGCCAGCAGCCAAGTAGGACTAGCGGGGCGTGGGTACGAGCAGTACTTC
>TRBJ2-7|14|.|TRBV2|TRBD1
CASSYFRDREVGYF
TGTGCCAGCAGTTACTTCCGGGACAGGGAGGTAGGGTACTTC
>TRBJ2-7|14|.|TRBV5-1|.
CASSFRGETYEQYF
TGCGCCAGCAGCTTCAGGGGCGAGACCTACGAGCAGTACTTC
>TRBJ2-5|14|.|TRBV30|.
CAWKPGLGQETQYF
TGTGCCTGGAAGCCAGGGTTGGGGCAAGAGACCCAGTACTTC
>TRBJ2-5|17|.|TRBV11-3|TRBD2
CASSLVGSGGSKETQYF
TGTGCCAGCAGCTTAGTGGGTAGCGGGGGCTCAAAAGAGACCCAGTACTTC
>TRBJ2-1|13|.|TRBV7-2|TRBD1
CASSSGQGTSKFF
TGTGCCAGCAGCTCGGGACAGGGCACGTCGAAGTTCTTC